This record covers a single T cell receptor (beta chain). Its target is unknown. The CDR3 runs to 12 residues. Germline loops: CDR1 ENHRY, CDR2 SYGVKD. Trimming left V 3 bases short and J 6 bases short, with 8 bases between. This sample was included in a study of long-term antiretroviral therapy in people with HIV. Findings and limits, study-wide: Investigators report no available data on ART adherence, viral resistance or therapy changes. Post-treatment diversity went higher with ART but stayed below transplant donor controls. Pre-ART-expanded clones dominated the repertoire at all time points.

Every donor contributed at least one pre-ART and at least two post-ART PBMC samples. The immunoSEQ assay was v3.0, run at survey level. TCRdb's copy holds only in-frame clones and misses some; the assay was immunoSEQ multiplex PCR. The data contain 20,000 or so clones, 86% of them singletons. The chain uses TRBV10-3 and TRBJ1-2; tentatively, D is TRBD1 (5 bases). Sequencing was performed on unsorted PBMCs, taken 0.5 years after starting antiretroviral therapy. The receptor was isolated from a man aged 35-49 years with HIV. The DNA of the CDR3 is TGTGCCATCAGTGATATGGGGGATGGCTACACCTTC. It translates to CAISDMGDGYTF.